Below, 26 T cell receptor beta chains from the same sample are listed, as sequenced in a study of T cell repertoires in cytomegalovirus infection. TCRdb re-called the reads with MiXCR, one entry per CDR3 protein. This table has about 310,000 distinct CDR3 sequences, about 17% appearing once. Sequenced input: PBMCs. The receptor source for this set is a human donor in good health (CMV status not recorded). Some clones in this sample may be carry-over from other donors' samples.

This clonotype came up many times. V and J are TRBV7-9 and TRBJ2-5; D possibly corresponds to TRBD1 (7 bases). CDR3 size: 15 residues. V lost 4 bases, J lost 0 bases, and 12 bases lay in between. Germline CDR1 is SEHNR and CDR2 is FQNEAQ (reference sequence). CDR3 DNA sequence: TGTGCCAGCAGCTCAGGGGGAGGTTACCAAGAGACCCAGTACTTC. Protein sequence: CASSSGGGYQETQYF.

The gene calls are TRBV6-2 or TRBV6-3 and TRBJ1-2, with 8 bases identical to TRBD1. The V gene end was trimmed by 2 bases and the J gene end by 4 bases; junction bases not matched to a gene: 9. Germline CDR1 reads MNHEY; CDR2 reads SVGEGT. The CDR3 totals 16 residues. CDR3 nucleotides: TGTGCCAGCAGTTACGTGGACAGGGATCCTCCCTATGGCTACACCTTC. It translates to CASSYVDRDPPYGYTF.

The chain uses TRBV12-3 or TRBV12-4 and TRBJ1-2; D remains unclear. The CDR3 is 12 residues long. V was pared by 2 bases and J by 6 bases, with 7 bases between. This CDR3 is CASSLNTDGYTF. The CDR3 DNA reads TGTGCCAGCAGTTTAAACACGGATGGCTACACCTTC.

In this sample, this clonotype turned up many times. This chain connects TRBV7-8 to TRBJ1-1, with D unclear. Trimming cost V 0 bases and J 2 bases, with 16 bases left between them. The CDR3 sequence is 17 residues long. Germline-derived CDR1 and CDR2 are SGHVS and FQNEAQ. The CDR3 DNA reads TGTGCCAGCAGCTTAGCGATTACCAGGACGCTAAACACTGAAGCTTTCTTT. Translating it yields CASSLAITRTLNTEAFF. Supplemented by reference TRBV7-8 and TRBJ1-1, the full variable domain reads GAGVSQSPRYKVAKRGQDVALRCDPISGHVSLFWYQQALGQGPEFLTYFQNEAQLDKSGLPSDRFFAERPEGSVSTLKIQRTQQEDSAVYLCASSLAITRTLNTEAFFGQGTRLTVV.

CDR3 sequence (DNA): TGTGCCAGCAGCCCCCGGGAGGAAGCTTTCTTT. Encoded protein: CASSPREEAFF. The chain recombines TRBV7-9 with TRBJ1-1, with D unresolved. The CDR3 is made up of 11 amino acids. Germline CDR1 and CDR2: SEHNR and FQNEAQ (reference sequence). V lost 5 bases to trimming and J lost 8 bases, with 9 bases between them.

This clonotype was counted a single time. It may be a read error: a sequence one base away is much more abundant. V and J are TRBV19 and TRBJ1-5, with unresolved D. Looked up from germline, CDR1 is LNHDA and CDR2 is SQIVND (reference sequence). The CDR3 spans 15 residues. CDR3 residues: CASSTRRGGDQPRHF. CDR3 DNA sequence: TGTGCCAGTAGTACACGGAGAGGAGGAGATCAGCCCCGGCATTTT.

This clonotype was counted ten times or more. The J gene is TRBJ2-5, the V gene TRBV28, with 10 bases identical to TRBD1. CDR3 length equals 15 residues. In germline, CDR1 is MDHEN, CDR2 SYDVKM. After removal of 5 bases from V and 4 bases from J, the junction contained 7 bases not matched to a gene. CDR3: CASSTMTGGAETQYF. The CDR3 coding sequence is TGTGCCAGCAGTACAATGACAGGGGGCGCAGAGACCCAGTACTTC.

V gene TRBV5-6 combines with J gene TRBJ2-3; D may correspond to TRBD1 or TRBD2 (5 bases each). Trimming left V 3 bases short and J 1 base short, with 18 bases between. Germline loops: CDR1 SGHDT, CDR2 YYEEEE. The CDR3 is 17 amino acids. CDR3 sequence reads: CASSSAGTEVGTDTQYF. DNA for the CDR3: TGTGCCAGCAGCTCCGCCGGGACGGAAGTTGGCACAGATACGCAGTATTTT.

A word on this clonotype: At one end, the junction sequence differs from germline, possibly due to a read error. The rearrangement uses TRBV10-3 and TRBJ1-4; 9 bases map to TRBD1. The CDR3 has 15 residues. Germline CDR1 ENHRY, CDR2 SYGVKD. CDR3 loop: CAISTGTGHNEELFF. DNA of the CDR3: TGTGCCATCAGTACCGGGACAGGGCATAATGAAGAACTGTTTTTT.

This clonotype was counted ten times or more. The gene calls are TRBV12-3 or TRBV12-4 and TRBJ1-2, with no clear D. V was shortened by 0 bases and J by 8 bases, with 7 bases between the two germline ends. CDR3 size: 12 residues. The CDR3 DNA reads as TGTGCCAGCAGTTTAGCTCACTCAGGCTACACCTTC. It translates to CASSLAHSGYTF.

The chain uses TRBV14 and TRBJ2-7; 7 bases match TRBD2. Losses at the gene ends were 5 bases for V and 4 bases for J; bases not matched to a gene: 8. Germline V gives CDR1 SGHDN, CDR2 FVKESK. This CDR3 is 14 amino acids long. This chain's CDR3 is CASSGSGDWYEQYF. Written as DNA, the CDR3 is TGTGCCAGCAGCGGAAGCGGGGACTGGTACGAGCAGTACTTC.

The sample holds a few counts of this clonotype. The chain links TRBV6-5 to TRBJ2-3; the match to TRBD1 covers 7 bases. V was pared by 6 bases and J by 7 bases, with 10 bases of the junction left unmatched. The CDR3 has 14 residues. In germline, CDR1 is MNHEY, CDR2 SVGAGI. The CDR3 sequence is CASRVATGENTQYF. The DNA of the CDR3 is TGTGCCAGCAGGGTCGCCACAGGGGAGAATACGCAGTATTTT.

In this sample, this clonotype turned up once. V usage is TRBV6-2 or TRBV6-3 and J usage is TRBJ2-7; possibly TRBD1 for D (6 bases). V lost 7 bases, J lost 3 bases, and 10 bases lay in between. The CDR3 runs 12 residues. Germline CDR1 and CDR2: MNHEY and SVGEGT. The CDR3 sequence is CASTSQGYEQYF. The DNA for the CDR3 is TGTGCCAGCACCTCACAGGGCTACGAGCAGTACTTC.

Many counts were recorded for this clonotype. The chain combines TRBV5-4 with TRBJ1-2, with TRBD1 as a possible D gene (6 bases). CDR3 length equals 13 residues. V was pared by 4 bases and J by 4 bases, with 11 bases between. In germline, CDR1 is SGHNT, CDR2 YYREEE (reference sequence). The CDR3 sequence: CASSHGQTYGYTF. The CDR3 DNA is TGTGCCAGCAGCCATGGACAGACCTATGGCTACACCTTC.

The J gene is TRBJ1-5, the V gene TRBV20-1; 9 bases align to TRBD1. Germline V gene data show CDR1 as DFQATT and CDR2 as SNEGSKA (reference sequence). V shed 2 bases and J 5 bases; nucleotides not matched to a gene: 7. The CDR3 runs to 15 residues. CDR3 nucleotides: TGCAGTGCTAGAACCTTGACAGGGGGTTATCAGCCCCAGCATTTT. This translates into CSARTLTGGYQPQHF.

In its sample, this clonotype was seen many times. The DNA for the CDR3 is TGCGCCAGCAGCCATACTAGCGGGGGGGGGAGAGATACGCAGTATTTT. It specifies CASSHTSGGGRDTQYF. This rearrangement joins TRBV4-3 to TRBJ2-3; 13 positions match TRBD2. The CDR3 has 16 residues. Germline CDR1 reads LGHNA; CDR2 reads YSLEER. V lost 3 bases and J lost 5; bases outside the gene matches: 5.

This clonotype was seen a handful of times. The rearrangement links TRBV28 to TRBJ1-6; 9 bases align to TRBD1. Losses at the gene ends were 4 bases for V and 10 bases for J; bases not matched to a gene: 8. CDR1 is MDHEN and CDR2 is SYDVKM in the germline V gene. The CDR3 extends over 15 amino acids. The CDR3 loop is CASSSPGQGGSPLHF. CDR3 DNA sequence: TGTGCCAGCAGTTCCCCGGGACAGGGAGGGTCACCCCTCCACTTT.

This clonotype has a handful of counts. The rearrangement joins TRBV6-1 to TRBJ2-4; TRBD1 aligns across 7 bases. V shed 6 bases, J shed 0 bases, and the junction held 8 bases outside the gene matches. The CDR3 loop spans 16 amino acids. Germline V gene data show CDR1 as MNHNS and CDR2 as SASEGT. Written as DNA, the CDR3 is TGTGCCAGCAGCAACCTTTACAGGGGAGCCAAAAACATTCAGTACTTC. It codes for CASSNLYRGAKNIQYF.

Many counts were recorded for this clonotype. The chain carries TRBV28 and TRBJ2-5; D is perhaps TRBD1 or TRBD2 (9 bases each). The CDR3 extends over 18 amino acids. Trimming left V 6 bases short and J 2 bases short, with 25 bases between. The V gene's germline CDR1 is MDHEN and CDR2 SYDVKM. CDR3 sequence reads: CASRTPGQGSGGQETQYF. CDR3 DNA sequence: TGTGCCAGCAGGACCCCGGGACAGGGCAGCGGGGGGCAAGAGACCCAGTACTTC.

The chain uses TRBV6-5 and TRBJ2-2; 8 nucleotides agree with TRBD1. Germline lookup yields CDR1 MNHEY and CDR2 SVGAGI. CDR3 length equals 15 residues. J gave up 1 base and V 5 bases, and 3 bases lay outside the gene matches. The CDR3 here is CASSIGTGNTGELFF. CDR3 coding DNA: TGTGCCAGCAGTATTGGGACAGGGAACACCGGGGAGCTGTTTTTT.

In this sample, this clonotype turned up once. V gene TRBV5-1 combines with J gene TRBJ1-2; D is unclear. The CDR3 sequence is 13 residues long. The germline CDR1 and CDR2 sequences are SGHRS and YFSETQ. Trimming pared 0 bases from V and 2 bases from J, leaving 5 bases between. The CDR3 nucleotides read TGCGCCAGCAGCTTGGATGTGAACTATGGCTACACCTTC. It codes for CASSLDVNYGYTF.

Ten or more counts support this clonotype. This rearrangement joins TRBV10-3 to TRBJ2-1, with TRBD1 matching over 8 bases. Per germline, CDR1 ENHRY and CDR2 SYGVKD. The CDR3 covers 17 residues. Trimming took 2 bases from V and 1 from J; bases not matched to a gene: 7. This CDR3 reads CAISETPRDRSYNEQFF. Written as DNA, the CDR3 is TGTGCCATCAGTGAGACTCCCAGGGACAGGTCCTACAATGAGCAGTTCTTC.

This clonotype showed up just a few times. The chain couples TRBV28 to TRBJ2-7; D remains ambiguous. This CDR3 is built from 12 residues. V was shortened by 8 bases and J by 0 bases, with 8 bases between the two germline ends. CDR1 and CDR2 (germline): MDHEN, SYDVKM. The CDR3 coding sequence is TGTGCCAGCGGCTGGATCTCCTACGAGCAGTACTTC. It encodes CASGWISYEQYF. Using reference TRBV28 and TRBJ2-7 for the parts outside the CDR3, the full variable domain is DVKVTQSSRYLVKRTGEKVFLECVQDMDHENMFWYRQDPGLGLRLIYFSYDVKMKEKGDIPEGYSVSREKKERFSLILESASTNQTSMYLCASGWISYEQYFGPGTRLTVT.

The V and J genes are TRBV25-1 and TRBJ1-6; TRBD1 aligns across 7 bases. CDR3 length equals 15 residues. Germline V gene lookup returns CDR1 MGHDK and CDR2 SYGVNS. The ends lost 3 bases at V and 10 bases at J; junction bases unmatched: 9. CDR3 residues: CASSDGGTASSPLHF. CDR3 bases: TGTGCCAGCAGTGACGGGGGGACAGCTAGCTCACCCCTCCACTTT.

At least ten counts were recorded for this clonotype. The chain recombines TRBV7-3 with TRBJ1-3; D not certain. CDR3 length: 16 amino acids. Trimming pared 0 bases from V and 0 bases from J, leaving 9 bases between. The germline CDR1 and CDR2 sequences are SGHTA and FQGTGA. The CDR3 nucleotides are TGTGCCAGCAGCTTAACGAACGGGAGCTCTGGAAACACCATATATTTT. This gives the protein CASSLTNGSSGNTIYF.

This sequence joins TRBV29-1 and TRBJ2-7, with 8 nucleotides matching TRBD1. The CDR3 is made up of 13 amino acids. V lost 7 bases, J lost 2 bases, and 7 bases stayed unmatched. The germline CDR1 and CDR2 sequences are SQVTM and ANQGSEA. The CDR3 loop reads CSARTGKTYEQYF. CDR3 bases: TGCAGCGCAAGGACAGGGAAGACCTACGAGCAGTACTTC.